This T cell receptor beta chain is drawn from a study of HIV-infected patients and healthy controls. cDNA was made from approximately 500 ng RNA using alpha and beta constant primers. Each of the alpha and beta chains got its own library through chain-specific third strand synthesis with indices. Via MiXCR, TCRdb re-called the 5' RACE reads, giving one row per CDR3 protein. The table shows approximately 10,000 distinct CDR3 sequences, with more than 9% occurring only once. Germline values: CDR1 MNHNY, CDR2 SVGAGI (reference sequence). This CDR3 is built from 14 residues. V lost 5 bases, J lost 4 bases, and 3 bases stayed unmatched. All unsorted peripheral T cells were captured because whole blood was used without fractionation. Ten or more counts support this clonotype.

The genes are TRBV6-6 and TRBJ2-2; TRBD1 matches 8 bases. The input for sequencing was blood, taken before antiretroviral therapy. The sequence derives from an adult with HIV infection. CDR3 in amino acids: CASSTGGSTGELFF. The CDR3 region has the DNA TGTGCCAGCAGTACAGGGGGGTCCACCGGGGAGCTGTTTTTT.